This record looks at one TCR beta chain sequence and its context. Its antigen is not known. The data originate from a study of cytomegalovirus exposure and HLA in healthy donors. The study's findings and limits: The study flagged approximately 180 TCR beta chains as cytomegalovirus-associated.

Deletions cut 4 bases from V and 2 bases from J, with 12 bases between. This CDR3 has 15 residues. The germline gives CDR1 SGHTA, CDR2 FQGNSA. The PCR used 60 Vbeta and 13 Jbeta primers. The protocol was immunoSEQ multiplex PCR, while the TCRdb copy is restricted to in-frame clones and leaves out a portion. The repertoire holds more than 65,000 clones, with approximately 74% as singletons. Sequencing used PBMCs. The receptor comes from a woman aged 45 to 65 in good health and CMV-seropositive. V and J are TRBV7-2 and TRBJ2-1, with D possibly TRBD2 on 6 matching bases. The CDR3: CASSSLGGTYNEQFF. In DNA form, the CDR3 reads TGTGCCAGCAGCTCGTTGGGCGGGACCTACAATGAGCAGTTCTTC.